This record looks at one T cell receptor (beta chain) sequence and its context. CDR3 length: 14 amino acids. V shed 1 base and J shed 9 bases, with 13 bases lying between them. Germline V lookup: CDR1 GTSNPN, CDR2 SVGIG (reference sequence). Treatment: oral pan-JAK inhibitor, 5-10 mg twice daily. These data belong to a study of CD8+ T cells in alopecia areata. RNA was extracted and reverse transcribed into cDNA as the sequencing template. The protocol was immunoSEQ multiplex PCR, while the TCRdb copy is restricted to in-frame clones and leaves out a portion. The sample has around 100,000 clones, about 59% seen once.

The rearrangement links TRBV30 to TRBJ1-6, with D hard to call. The TCR was taken from a human donor with alopecia areata. The sequences come from CD8+ T cells sorted from blood, collected at week 24, from a patient treated with tofacitinib. DNA for the CDR3: TGTGCCTGGAGTGCCAGGAAGTTCGGTTCACCCCTCCACTTT. Translation gives CAWSARKFGSPLHF.